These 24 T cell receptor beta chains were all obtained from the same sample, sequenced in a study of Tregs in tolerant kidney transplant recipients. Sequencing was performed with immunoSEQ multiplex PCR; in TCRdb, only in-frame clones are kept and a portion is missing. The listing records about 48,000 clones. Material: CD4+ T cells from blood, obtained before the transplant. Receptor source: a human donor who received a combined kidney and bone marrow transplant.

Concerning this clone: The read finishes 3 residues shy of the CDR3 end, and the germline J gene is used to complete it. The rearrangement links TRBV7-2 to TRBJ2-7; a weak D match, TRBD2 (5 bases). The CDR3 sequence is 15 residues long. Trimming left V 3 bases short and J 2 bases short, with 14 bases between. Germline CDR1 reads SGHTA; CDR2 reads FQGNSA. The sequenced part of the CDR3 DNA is TGTGCCAGCAGCTTCGACCCATCCGGGGCCTACGAG. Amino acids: CASSFDPSGAYE. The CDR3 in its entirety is CASSFDPSGAYEQYF.

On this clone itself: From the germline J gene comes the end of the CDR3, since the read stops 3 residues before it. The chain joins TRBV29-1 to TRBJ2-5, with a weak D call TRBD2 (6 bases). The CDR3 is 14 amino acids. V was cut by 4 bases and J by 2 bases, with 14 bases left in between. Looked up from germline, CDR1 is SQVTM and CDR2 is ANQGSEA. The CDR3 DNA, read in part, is TGCAGCGTTGCGACCTCGGGGGAGCAAGAGACC. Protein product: CSVATSGEQET. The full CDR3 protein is CSVATSGEQETQYF. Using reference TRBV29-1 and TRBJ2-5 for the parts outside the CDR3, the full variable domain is SAVISQKPSRDICQRGTSLTIQCQVDSQVTMMFWYRQQPGQSLTLIATANQGSEATYESGFVIDKFPISRPNLTFSTLTVSNMSPEDSSIYLCSVATSGEQETQYFGPGTRLLVL.

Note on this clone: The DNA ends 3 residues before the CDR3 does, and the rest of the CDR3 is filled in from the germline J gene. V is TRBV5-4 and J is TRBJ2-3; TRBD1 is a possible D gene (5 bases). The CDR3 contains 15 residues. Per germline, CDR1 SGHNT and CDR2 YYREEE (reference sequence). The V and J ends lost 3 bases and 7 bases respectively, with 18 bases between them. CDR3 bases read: TGTGCCAGCAGCTCCCAGGGCGAGTCGGACCATACG. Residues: CASSSQGESDHT. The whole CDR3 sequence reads CASSSQGESDHTQYF.

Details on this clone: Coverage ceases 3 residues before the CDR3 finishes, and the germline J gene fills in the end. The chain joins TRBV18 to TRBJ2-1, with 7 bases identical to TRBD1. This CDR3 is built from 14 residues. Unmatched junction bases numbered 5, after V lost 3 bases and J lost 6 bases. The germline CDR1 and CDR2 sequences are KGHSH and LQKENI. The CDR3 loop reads CASSPTGSGNEQFF. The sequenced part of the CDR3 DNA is TGTGCCAGCTCACCGACAGGGTCCGGCAATGAG.

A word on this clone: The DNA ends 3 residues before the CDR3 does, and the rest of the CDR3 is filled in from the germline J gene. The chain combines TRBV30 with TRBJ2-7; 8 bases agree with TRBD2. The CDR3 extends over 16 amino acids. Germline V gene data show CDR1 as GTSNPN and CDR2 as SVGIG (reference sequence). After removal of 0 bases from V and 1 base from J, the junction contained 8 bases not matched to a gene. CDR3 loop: CAWSVAGVEPSYEQYF. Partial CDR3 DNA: TGTGCCTGGAGTGTAGCGGGAGTTGAGCCTTCCTACGAG.

CDR3 protein: CASNPGIRGEKLFF. The sequenced part of the CDR3 DNA is TGCGCCAGCAACCCCGGGATCCGCGGGGAAAAA. This sequence joins TRBV5-1 and TRBJ1-4; D is undetermined. The read finishes 3 residues shy of the CDR3 end, and the germline J gene is used to complete it. With 6 bases removed from V and 8 bases from J, the gap between germline ends came to 17 bases. The CDR3 has 14 amino acids. The V gene's germline CDR1 is SGHRS and CDR2 YFSETQ.

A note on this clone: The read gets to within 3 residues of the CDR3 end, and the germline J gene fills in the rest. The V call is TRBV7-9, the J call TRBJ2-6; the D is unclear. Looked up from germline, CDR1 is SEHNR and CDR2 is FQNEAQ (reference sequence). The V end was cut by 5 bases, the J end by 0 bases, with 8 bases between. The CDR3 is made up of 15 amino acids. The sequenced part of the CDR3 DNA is TGTGCCAGCAGCCCCCGGTTCTCTGGGGCCAACGTC. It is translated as CASSPRFSGANV. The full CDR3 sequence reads CASSPRFSGANVLTF.

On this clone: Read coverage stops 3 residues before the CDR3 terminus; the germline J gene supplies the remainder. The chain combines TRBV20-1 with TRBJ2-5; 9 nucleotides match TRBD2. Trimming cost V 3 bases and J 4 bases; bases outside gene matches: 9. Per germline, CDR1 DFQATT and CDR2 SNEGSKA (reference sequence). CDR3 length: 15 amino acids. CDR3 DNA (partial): TGCAGTGCTAGTCCCGAGGTAGCGGGAGTAGAGACC. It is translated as CSASPEVAGVET. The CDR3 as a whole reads CSASPEVAGVETQYF.

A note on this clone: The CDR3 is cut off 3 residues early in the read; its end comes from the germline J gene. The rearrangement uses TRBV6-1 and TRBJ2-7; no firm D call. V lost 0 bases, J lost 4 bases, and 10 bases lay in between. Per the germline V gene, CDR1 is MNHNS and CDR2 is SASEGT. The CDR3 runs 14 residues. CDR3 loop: CASSEAVGLYEQYF. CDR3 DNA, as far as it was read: TGTGCCAGCAGTGAAGCGGTGGGCCTTTACGAG.

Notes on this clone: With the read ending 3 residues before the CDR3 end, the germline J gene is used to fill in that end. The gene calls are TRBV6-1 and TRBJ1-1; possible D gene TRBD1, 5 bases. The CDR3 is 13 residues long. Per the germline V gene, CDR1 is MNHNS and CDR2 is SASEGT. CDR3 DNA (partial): TGTGCCAGCAGTGGGGGGGGGAATCGGGAA. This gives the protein CASSGGGNRE. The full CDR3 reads CASSGGGNREAFF.

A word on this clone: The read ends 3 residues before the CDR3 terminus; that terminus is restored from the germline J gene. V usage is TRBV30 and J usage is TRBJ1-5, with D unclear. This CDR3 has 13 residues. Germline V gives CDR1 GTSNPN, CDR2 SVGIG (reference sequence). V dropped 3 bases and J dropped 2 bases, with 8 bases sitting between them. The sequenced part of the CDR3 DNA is TGTGCCTGGAGCCCTATGGGCAATCAGCCC. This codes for CAWSPMGNQP. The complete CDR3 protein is CAWSPMGNQPQHF.

The chain's CDR3 is CSARIPGTNYGYTF. The CDR3 DNA, read in part, is TGCAGTGCTAGGATACCCGGGACAAACTATGGC. The chain links TRBV20-1 to TRBJ1-2; D perhaps matches TRBD1 (6 bases). The DNA ends 3 residues before the CDR3 does, and the rest of the CDR3 is filled in from the germline J gene. V lost 3 bases and J lost 2, with 13 bases in between. The length of the CDR3 is 14 residues. Germline values: CDR1 DFQATT, CDR2 SNEGSKA (reference sequence).

The part of the CDR3 DNA that was read is TGTGCCAGCAGGTTGGGTGGGACAGCTGAA. It specifies CASRLGGTAE. From start to end, the CDR3 is CASRLGGTAEAFF. The chain has TRBV7-2 and TRBJ1-1; 7 positions match TRBD1. The read halts 3 residues ahead of the CDR3 end, with the missing end drawn from the germline J gene. Germline loops: CDR1 SGHTA, CDR2 FQGNSA. The CDR3 is 13 residues long. J gave up 6 bases and V 6 bases, and 7 bases lay outside the gene matches.

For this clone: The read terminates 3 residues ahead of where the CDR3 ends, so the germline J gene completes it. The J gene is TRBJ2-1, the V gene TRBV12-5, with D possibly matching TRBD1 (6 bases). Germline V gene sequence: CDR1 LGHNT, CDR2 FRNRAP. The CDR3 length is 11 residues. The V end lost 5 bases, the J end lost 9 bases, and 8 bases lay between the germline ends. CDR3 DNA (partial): TGTGCTAGTGGTCTAGGGGGTGAG. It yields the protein CASGLGGE. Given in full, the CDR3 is CASGLGGEQFF.

CDR3 loop: CASSPRSSDSRHPGQVYGYTF. The covered CDR3 bases are TGTGCCAGCAGCCCTCGTTCGTCCGACTCACGACATCCGGGACAGGTCTATGGC. The V and J genes are TRBV4-2 and TRBJ1-2; 8 bases are a match to TRBD1. The read is 3 residues too short to cover the CDR3 end, so that end is filled in from the germline J gene. Germline CDR1 LGHNA, CDR2 YNFKEQ. This CDR3 comprises 21 residues. V dropped 4 bases and J dropped 4; count of bases not matched to a gene: 26.

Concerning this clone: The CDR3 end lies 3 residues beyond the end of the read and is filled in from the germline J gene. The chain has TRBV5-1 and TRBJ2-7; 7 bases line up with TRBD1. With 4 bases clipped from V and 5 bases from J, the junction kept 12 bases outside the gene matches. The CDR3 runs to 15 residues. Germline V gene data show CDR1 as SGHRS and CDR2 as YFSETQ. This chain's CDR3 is CASSPGETGFDEQYF. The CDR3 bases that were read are TGCGCCAGCAGCCCTGGAGAGACAGGGTTTGACGAG.

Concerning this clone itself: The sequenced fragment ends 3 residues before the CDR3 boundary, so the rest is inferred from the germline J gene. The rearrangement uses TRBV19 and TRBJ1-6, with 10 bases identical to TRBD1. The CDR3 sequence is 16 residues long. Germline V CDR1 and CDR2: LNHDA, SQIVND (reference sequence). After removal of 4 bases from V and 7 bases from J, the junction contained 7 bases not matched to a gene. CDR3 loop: CASSTTGQGVNSPLHF. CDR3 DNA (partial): TGTGCCAGTAGTACAACCGGACAGGGGGTCAATTCACCC.

CDR3 DNA, as far as it was read: TGTGCCAGCAGCTCGGGACAGGGGACCGGGGAG. Translated: CASSSGQGTGE. The whole CDR3 sequence reads CASSSGQGTGELFF. The chain carries TRBV7-3 and TRBJ2-2; 10 bases agree with TRBD1. Coverage ceases 3 residues before the CDR3 finishes, and the germline J gene fills in the end. Germline V gene sequence: CDR1 SGHTA, CDR2 FQGTGA. With 4 bases clipped from V and 5 bases from J, the junction kept 1 base outside the gene matches. This CDR3 has 14 amino acids.

CDR3 loop: CASTEGRNTGELFF. The sequenced CDR3 bases are TGTGCCAGCACCGAGGGTCGAAACACCGGGGAG. V gene TRBV6-2 or TRBV6-3 combines with J gene TRBJ2-2; D possibly corresponds to TRBD2 (5 bases). The CDR3 is cut off 3 residues early in the read; its end comes from the germline J gene. Deletions cut 7 bases from V and 2 bases from J, with 11 bases between. This CDR3 spans 14 amino acids. Germline V CDR1 and CDR2: MNHEY, SVGEGT.

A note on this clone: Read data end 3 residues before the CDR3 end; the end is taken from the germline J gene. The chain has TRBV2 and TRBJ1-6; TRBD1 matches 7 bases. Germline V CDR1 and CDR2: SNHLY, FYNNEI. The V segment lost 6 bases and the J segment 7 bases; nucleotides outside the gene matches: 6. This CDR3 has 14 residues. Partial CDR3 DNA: TGTGCCAGCAGACAGGGGCGGATCAATTCACCC. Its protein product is CASRQGRINSP. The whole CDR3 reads CASRQGRINSPLHF.

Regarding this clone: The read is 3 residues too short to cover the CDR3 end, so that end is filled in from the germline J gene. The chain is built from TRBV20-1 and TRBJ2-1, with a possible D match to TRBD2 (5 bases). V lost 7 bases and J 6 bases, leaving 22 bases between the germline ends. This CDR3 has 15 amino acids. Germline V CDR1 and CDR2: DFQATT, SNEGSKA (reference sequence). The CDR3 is CSGLTLSVTTNEQFF. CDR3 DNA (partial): TGCAGTGGTCTGACCCTTAGCGTGACGACCAATGAG.

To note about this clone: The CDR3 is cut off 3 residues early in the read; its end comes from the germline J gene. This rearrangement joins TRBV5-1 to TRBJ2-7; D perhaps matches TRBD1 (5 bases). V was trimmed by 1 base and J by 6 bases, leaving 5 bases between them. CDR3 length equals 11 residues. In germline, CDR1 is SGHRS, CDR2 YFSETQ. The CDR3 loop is CASSLTGEQYF. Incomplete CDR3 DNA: TGCGCCAGCAGCTTGACAGGCGAG.

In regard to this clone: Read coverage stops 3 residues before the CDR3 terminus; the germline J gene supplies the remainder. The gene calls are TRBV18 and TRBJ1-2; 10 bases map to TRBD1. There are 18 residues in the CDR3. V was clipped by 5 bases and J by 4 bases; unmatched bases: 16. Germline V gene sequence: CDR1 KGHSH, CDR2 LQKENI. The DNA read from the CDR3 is TGTGCCAGCTCATCCATGGCGGGACAGGGGACCAGTAGCTATGGC. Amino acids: CASSSMAGQGTSSYG. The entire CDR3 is CASSSMAGQGTSSYGYTF.

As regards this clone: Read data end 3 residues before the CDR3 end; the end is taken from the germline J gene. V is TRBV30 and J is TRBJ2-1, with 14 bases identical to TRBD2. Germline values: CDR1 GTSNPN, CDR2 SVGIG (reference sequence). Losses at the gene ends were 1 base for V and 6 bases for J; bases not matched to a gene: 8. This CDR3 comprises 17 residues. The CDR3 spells CAWSDRPGLAGANEQFF. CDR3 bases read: TGTGCCTGGAGTGACCGTCCGGGACTAGCGGGAGCCAATGAG.